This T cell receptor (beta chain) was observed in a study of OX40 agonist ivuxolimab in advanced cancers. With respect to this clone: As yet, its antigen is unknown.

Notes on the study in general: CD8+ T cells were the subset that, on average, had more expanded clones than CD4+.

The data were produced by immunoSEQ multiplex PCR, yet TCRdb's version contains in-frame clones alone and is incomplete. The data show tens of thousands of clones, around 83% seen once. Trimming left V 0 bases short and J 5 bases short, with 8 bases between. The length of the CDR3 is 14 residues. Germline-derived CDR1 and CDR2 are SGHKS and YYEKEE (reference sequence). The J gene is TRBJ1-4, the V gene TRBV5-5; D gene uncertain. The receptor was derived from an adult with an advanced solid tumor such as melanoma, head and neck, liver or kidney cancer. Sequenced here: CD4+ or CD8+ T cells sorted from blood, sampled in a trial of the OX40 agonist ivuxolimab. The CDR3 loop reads CASSLVLGNEKLFF. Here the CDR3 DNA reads TGTGCCAGCAGCTTGGTCCTGGGGAATGAAAAACTGTTTTTT.